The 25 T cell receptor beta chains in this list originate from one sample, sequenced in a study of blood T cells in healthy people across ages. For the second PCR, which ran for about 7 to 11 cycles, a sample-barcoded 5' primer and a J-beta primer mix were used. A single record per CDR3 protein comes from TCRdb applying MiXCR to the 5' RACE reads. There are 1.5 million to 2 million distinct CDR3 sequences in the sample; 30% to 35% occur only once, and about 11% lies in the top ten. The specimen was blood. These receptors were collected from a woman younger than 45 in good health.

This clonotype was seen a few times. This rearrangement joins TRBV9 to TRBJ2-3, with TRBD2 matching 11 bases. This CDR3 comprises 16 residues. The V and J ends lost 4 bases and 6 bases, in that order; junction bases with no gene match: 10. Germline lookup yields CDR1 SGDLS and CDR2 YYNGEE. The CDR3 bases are TGTGCCAGCAGCCCTGCATTAGCGGGGGGGCTGGATACGCAGTATTTT. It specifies CASSPALAGGLDTQYF.

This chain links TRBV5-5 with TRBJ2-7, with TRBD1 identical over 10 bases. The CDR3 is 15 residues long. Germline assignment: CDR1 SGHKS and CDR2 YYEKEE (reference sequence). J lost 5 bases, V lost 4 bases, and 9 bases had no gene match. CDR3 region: CASSQGQGPGDEQYF. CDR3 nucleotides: TGTGCCAGCAGCCAGGGACAGGGGCCGGGTGACGAGCAGTACTTC.

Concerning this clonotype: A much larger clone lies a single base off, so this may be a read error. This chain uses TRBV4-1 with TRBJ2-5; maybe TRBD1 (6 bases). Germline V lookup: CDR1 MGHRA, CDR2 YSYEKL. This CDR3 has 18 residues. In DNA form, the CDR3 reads TGCGCCAGCAACCAAGATGTACAGGGCGCCAAGATCGGAGAGACCCAGTACTTC. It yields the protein CASNQDVQGAKIGETQYF.

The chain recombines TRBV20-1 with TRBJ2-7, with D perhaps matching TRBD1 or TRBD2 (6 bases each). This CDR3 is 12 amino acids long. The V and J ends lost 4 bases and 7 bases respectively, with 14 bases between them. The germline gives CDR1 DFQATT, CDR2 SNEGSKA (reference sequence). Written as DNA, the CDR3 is TGCAGTGCTAAAGGGGGGTCGAGGGAGCAGTACTTC. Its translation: CSAKGGSREQYF.

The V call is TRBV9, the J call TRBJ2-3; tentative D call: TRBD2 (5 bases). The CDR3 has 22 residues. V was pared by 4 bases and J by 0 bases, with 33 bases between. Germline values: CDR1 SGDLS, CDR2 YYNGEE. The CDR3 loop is CASSFPEALPSYGIYSTDTQYF. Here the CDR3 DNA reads TGTGCCAGCAGCTTTCCCGAGGCATTACCGAGTTACGGGATATATAGCACAGATACGCAGTATTTT.

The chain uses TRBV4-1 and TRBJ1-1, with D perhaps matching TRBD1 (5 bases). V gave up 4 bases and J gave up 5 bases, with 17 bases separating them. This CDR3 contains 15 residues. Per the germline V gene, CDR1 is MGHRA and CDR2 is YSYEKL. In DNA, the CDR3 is TGCGCCAGCAGCCGGCGGCTTGGGGGGTTAACTGAAGCTTTCTTT. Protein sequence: CASSRRLGGLTEAFF.

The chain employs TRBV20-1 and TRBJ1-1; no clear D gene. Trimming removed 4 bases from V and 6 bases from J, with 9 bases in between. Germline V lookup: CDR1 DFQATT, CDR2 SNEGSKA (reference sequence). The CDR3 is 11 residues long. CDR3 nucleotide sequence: TGCAGTGCTACCAGCCCTGCTGAAGCTTTCTTT. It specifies CSATSPAEAFF.

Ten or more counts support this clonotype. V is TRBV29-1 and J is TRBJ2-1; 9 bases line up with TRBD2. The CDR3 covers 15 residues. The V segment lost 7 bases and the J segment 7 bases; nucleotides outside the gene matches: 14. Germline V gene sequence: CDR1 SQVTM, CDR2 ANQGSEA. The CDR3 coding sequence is TGCAGCGCCGGACCGGGACTAGCCGGTTCAAATGAGCAGTTCTTC. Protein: CSAGPGLAGSNEQFF.

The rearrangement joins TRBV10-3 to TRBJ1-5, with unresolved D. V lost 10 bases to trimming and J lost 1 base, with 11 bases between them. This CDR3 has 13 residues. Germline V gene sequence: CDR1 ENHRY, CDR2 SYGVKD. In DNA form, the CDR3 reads TGTGCCACCGCTAAGGACAGCAATCAGCCCCAGCATTTT. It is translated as CATAKDSNQPQHF.

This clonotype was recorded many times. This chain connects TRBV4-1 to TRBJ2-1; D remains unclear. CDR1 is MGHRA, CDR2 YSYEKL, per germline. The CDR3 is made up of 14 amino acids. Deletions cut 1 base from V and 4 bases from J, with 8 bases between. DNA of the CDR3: TGCGCCAGCAGCCAAGGGCATACTTACAATGAGCAGTTCTTC. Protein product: CASSQGHTYNEQFF.

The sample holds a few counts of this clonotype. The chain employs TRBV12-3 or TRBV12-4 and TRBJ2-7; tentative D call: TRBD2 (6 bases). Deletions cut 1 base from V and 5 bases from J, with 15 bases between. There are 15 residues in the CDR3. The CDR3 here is CASSLGGALGDEQYF. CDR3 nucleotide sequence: TGTGCCAGCAGTTTAGGCGGGGCCTTAGGCGACGAGCAGTACTTC.

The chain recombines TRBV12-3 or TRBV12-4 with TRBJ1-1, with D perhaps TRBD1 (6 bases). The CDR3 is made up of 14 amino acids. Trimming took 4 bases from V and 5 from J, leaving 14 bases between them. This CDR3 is CASSWMGAGTEAFF. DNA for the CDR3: TGTGCCAGCAGTTGGATGGGGGCAGGGACTGAAGCTTTCTTT.

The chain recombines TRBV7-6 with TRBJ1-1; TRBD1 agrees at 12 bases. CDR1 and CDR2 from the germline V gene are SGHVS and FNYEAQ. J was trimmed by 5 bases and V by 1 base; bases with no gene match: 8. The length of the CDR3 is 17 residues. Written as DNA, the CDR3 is TGTGCCAGCAGCTTAGTCGGGACAGGGGGCTCGAGTACTGAAGCTTTCTTT. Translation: CASSLVGTGGSSTEAFF.

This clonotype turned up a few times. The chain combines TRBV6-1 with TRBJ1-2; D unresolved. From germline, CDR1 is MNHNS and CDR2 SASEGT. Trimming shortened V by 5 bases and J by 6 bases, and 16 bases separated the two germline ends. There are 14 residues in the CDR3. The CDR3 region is CASSSLGLGNGYTF. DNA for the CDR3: TGTGCCAGCAGTTCTTTGGGCCTGGGAAATGGCTACACCTTC.

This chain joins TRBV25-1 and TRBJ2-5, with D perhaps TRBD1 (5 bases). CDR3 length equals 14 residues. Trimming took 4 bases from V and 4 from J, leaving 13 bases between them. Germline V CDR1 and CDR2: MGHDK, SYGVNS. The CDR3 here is CASSGDRFRETQYF. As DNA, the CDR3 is TGTGCCAGCAGTGGAGACAGATTTAGAGAGACCCAGTACTTC. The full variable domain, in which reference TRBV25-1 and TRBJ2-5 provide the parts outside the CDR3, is EADIYQTPRYLVIGTGKKITLECSQTMGHDKMYWYQQDPGMELHLIHYSYGVNSTEKGDLSSESTVSRIRTEHFPLTLESARPSHTSQYLCASSGDRFRETQYFGPGTRLLVL.

This chain's CDR3 is CASSYSGRVTEAFF. The CDR3 bases are TGTGCCAGCAGTTACTCGGGCAGGGTCACTGAAGCTTTCTTT. The genes are TRBV6-2 or TRBV6-3 and TRBJ1-1, with a tentative D call TRBD1 (5 bases). V gave up 0 bases and J gave up 4 bases, with 9 bases separating them. The CDR3 totals 14 residues. Germline V CDR1 and CDR2: MNHEY, SVGEGT.

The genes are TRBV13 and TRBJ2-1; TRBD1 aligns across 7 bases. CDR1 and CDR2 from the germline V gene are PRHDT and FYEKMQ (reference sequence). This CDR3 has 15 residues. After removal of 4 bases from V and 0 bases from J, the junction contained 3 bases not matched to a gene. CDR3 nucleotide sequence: TGTGCCAGCAGCTCGGACAGGCCCTCCTACAATGAGCAGTTCTTC. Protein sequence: CASSSDRPSYNEQFF.

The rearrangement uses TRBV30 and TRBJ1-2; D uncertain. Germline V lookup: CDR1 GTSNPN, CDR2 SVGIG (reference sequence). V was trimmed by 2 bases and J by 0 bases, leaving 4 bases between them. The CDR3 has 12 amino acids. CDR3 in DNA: TGTGCCTGGAGTTCTACTAACTATGGCTACACCTTC. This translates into CAWSSTNYGYTF. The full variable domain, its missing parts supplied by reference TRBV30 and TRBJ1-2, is SQTIHQWPATLVQPVGSPLSLECTVEGTSNPNLYWYRQAAGRGLQLLFYSVGIGQISSEVPQNLSASRPQDRQFILSSKKLLLSDSGFYLCAWSSTNYGYTFGSGTRLTVV.

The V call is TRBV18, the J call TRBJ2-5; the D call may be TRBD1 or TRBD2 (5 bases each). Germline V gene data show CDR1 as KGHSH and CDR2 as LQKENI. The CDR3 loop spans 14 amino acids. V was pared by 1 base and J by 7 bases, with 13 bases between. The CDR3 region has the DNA TGTGCCAGCTCACCACTTGTGACAGAGGGGACCCAGTACTTC. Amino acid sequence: CASSPLVTEGTQYF.

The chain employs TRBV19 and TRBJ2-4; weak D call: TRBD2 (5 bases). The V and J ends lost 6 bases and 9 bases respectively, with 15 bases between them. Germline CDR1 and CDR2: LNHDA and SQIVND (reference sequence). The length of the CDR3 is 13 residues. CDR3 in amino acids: CASSRDGGTIQYF. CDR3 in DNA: TGTGCCAGTAGCCGGGATGGCGGTACCATTCAGTACTTC. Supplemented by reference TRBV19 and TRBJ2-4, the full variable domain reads DGGITQSPKYLFRKEGQNVTLSCEQNLNHDAMYWYRQDPGQGLRLIYYSQIVNDFQKGDIAEGYSVSREKKESFPLTVTSAQKNPTAFYLCASSRDGGTIQYFGAGTRLSVL.

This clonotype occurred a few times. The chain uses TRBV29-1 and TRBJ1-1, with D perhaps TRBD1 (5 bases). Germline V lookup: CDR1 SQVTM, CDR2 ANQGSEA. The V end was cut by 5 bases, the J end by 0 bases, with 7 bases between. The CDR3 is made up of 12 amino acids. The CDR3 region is CSVWGVNTEAFF. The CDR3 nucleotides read TGCAGCGTTTGGGGGGTGAACACTGAAGCTTTCTTT.

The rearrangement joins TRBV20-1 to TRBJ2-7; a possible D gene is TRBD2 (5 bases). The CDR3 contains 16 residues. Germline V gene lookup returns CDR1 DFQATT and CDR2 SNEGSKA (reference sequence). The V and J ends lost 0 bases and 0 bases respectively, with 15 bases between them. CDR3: CSARDDQRQNSYEQYF. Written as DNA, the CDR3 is TGCAGTGCTAGAGATGACCAGCGGCAAAACTCCTACGAGCAGTACTTC.

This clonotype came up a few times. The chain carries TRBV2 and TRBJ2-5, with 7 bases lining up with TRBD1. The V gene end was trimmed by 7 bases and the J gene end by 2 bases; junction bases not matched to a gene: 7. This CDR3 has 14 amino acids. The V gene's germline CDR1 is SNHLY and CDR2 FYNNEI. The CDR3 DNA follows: TGTGCCAGCACAGAGGACAGGCCACAAGAGACCCAGTACTTC. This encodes CASTEDRPQETQYF. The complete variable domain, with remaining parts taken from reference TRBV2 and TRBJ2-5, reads EPEVTQTPSHQVTQMGQEVILRCVPISNHLYFYWYRQILGQKVEFLVSFYNNEISEKSEIFDDQFSVERPDGSNFTLKIRSTKLEDSAMYFCASTEDRPQETQYFGPGTRLLVL.

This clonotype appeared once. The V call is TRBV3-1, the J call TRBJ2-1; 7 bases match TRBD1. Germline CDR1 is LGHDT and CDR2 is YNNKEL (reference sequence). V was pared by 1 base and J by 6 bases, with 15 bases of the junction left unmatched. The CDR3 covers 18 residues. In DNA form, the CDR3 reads TGTGCCAGCAGCCAAGGGCAGGGGGTCGAATGGAATTTCAATGAGCAGTTCTTC. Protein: CASSQGQGVEWNFNEQFF.

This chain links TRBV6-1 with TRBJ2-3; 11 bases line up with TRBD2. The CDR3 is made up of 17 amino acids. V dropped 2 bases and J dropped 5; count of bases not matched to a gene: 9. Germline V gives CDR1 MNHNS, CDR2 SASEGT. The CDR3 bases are TGTGCCAGCAGTGAACAGATAGCGGGAGGGCCTAAAGATACGCAGTATTTT. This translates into CASSEQIAGGPKDTQYF.